This T cell receptor (beta chain) was retrieved from a study of PD-1 blockade in classical Hodgkin lymphoma. Findings and caveats of the study: According to reports, newly diagnosed patients had lower baseline TCR diversity than healthy donors, and relapsed/refractory patients had lower baseline TCR diversity still.

Using immunoSEQ multiplex PCR, the repertoire was profiled, and TCRdb retains in-frame clones only, with some absent. This sample has 6,000 to 8,000 clones, with 77% found just once. The time point is: cycle 4 day 1 (C4D1), after five to seven weeks of nivolumab. Each patient experienced a relapse that followed autologous stem cell transplantation, and brentuximab vedotin exposure varied. Isolated CD8+ T cells were derived from thawed PBMCs through magnetic negative selection. This CDR3 is built from 11 residues. CDR1 and CDR2 (germline): SNHLY, FYNNEI. V gave up 7 bases and J gave up 6 bases, with 6 bases separating them. Note on this clone: No antigen is known for it.

The rearrangement joins TRBV2 to TRBJ2-2, with D hard to call. Sequenced here: CD8+ T cells from blood, sampled before the fourth cycle of nivolumab. This clonotype originated in a human donor with classical Hodgkin lymphoma. The CDR3, as DNA: TGTGCCAGCAACCACCCCGGGGAGCTGTTTTTT. Residues: CASNHPGELFF.